This T cell receptor (beta chain) was recorded in a study of Ad26.COV2.S vaccination and SARS-CoV-2 variants. Findings and limits, study-wide: Recipients given vaccine exceeded placebo recipients in spike-specific TCR breadth.

Germline assignment: CDR1 SGDLS and CDR2 YYNGEE. Unmatched junction bases numbered 12, after V lost 3 bases and J lost 3 bases. CDR3 size: 17 residues. Clones were read by immunoSEQ multiplex PCR, and TCRdb kept only the in-frame ones, dropping some. The sample lists approximately 400,000 clones, more than 75% occurring once. Turning to this clone: As yet, its antigen is unknown.

The treatment: some 19 received Ad26.COV2.S at low or high dose, single or two shots; several received placebo; per-sample allocation not given. Sampling was done on day 63 after the first vaccine or placebo injection. This TCR derives from a person between 18 and 65 years old who received the Ad26.COV2.S COVID-19 vaccine or a placebo. The source was peripheral blood, collected in a trial of Ad26.COV2.S vaccine versus placebo. The chain uses TRBV9 and TRBJ1-1; 9 bases fit TRBD1. CDR3 sequence (DNA): TGTGCCAGCAGCGAGGACAGGGGCCCTTCGGCGTACACTGAAGCTTTCTTT. This codes for CASSEDRGPSAYTEAFF.